Below, 2 T cell receptor beta chains from the same sample are listed, as sequenced in a study of blood T cell repertoires in COVID-19. Repertoires were generated with immunoSEQ multiplex PCR, while TCRdb's copy carries only in-frame clones and drops some. The sample lists about 150,000 clones; approximately 84% were seen once. The sample consisted of peripheral blood. The receptors derive from a woman aged 80 or over with COVID-19, enrolled during active disease.

The chain joins TRBV5-6 to TRBJ1-3; 8 bases line up with TRBD1. Unmatched junction bases numbered 9, after V lost 2 bases and J lost 8 bases. The CDR3 is made up of 15 amino acids. Germline-derived CDR1 and CDR2 are SGHDT and YYEEEE. The DNA for the CDR3 is TGTGCCAGCAGCTTCTCCAGGGGGCGAAAGGACACCATATATTTT. Protein sequence: CASSFSRGRKDTIYF. Together with reference TRBV5-6 and TRBJ1-3, the CDR3 gives the full variable domain: DAGVTQSPTHLIKTRGQQVTLRCSPKSGHDTVSWYQQALGQGPQFIFQYYEEEERQRGNFPDRFSGHQFPNYSSELNVNALLLGDSALYLCASSFSRGRKDTIYFGEGSWLTVV.

CDR3 loop: CASSPKTGSYEQYF. The CDR3 region has the DNA TGTGCCAGCAGCCCCAAGACAGGCTCCTACGAGCAGTACTTC. The chain carries TRBV4-2 and TRBJ2-7, with D possibly being TRBD1 (6 bases). This CDR3 spans 14 amino acids. V dropped 4 bases and J dropped 0 bases, with 10 bases sitting between them. The V gene's germline CDR1 is LGHNA and CDR2 YNFKEQ.